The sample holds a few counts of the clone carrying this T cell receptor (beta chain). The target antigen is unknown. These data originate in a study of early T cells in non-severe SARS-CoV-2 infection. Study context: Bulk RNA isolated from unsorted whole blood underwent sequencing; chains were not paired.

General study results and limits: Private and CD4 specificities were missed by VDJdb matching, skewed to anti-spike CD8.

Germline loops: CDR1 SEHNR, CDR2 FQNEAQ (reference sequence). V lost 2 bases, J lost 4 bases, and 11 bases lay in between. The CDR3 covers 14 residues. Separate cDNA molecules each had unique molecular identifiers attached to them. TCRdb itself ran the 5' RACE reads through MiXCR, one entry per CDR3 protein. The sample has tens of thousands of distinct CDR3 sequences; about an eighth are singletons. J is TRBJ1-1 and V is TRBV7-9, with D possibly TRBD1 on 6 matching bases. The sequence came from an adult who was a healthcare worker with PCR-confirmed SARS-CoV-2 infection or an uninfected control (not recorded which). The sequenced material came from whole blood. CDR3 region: CASSLRQEGTEAFF. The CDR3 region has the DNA TGTGCCAGCAGCTTACGACAGGAAGGCACTGAAGCTTTCTTT.